This T cell receptor (beta chain) was recovered during a study of blood T cell repertoires in COVID-19. Across the study: COVID-19 samples collected from the United States, Italy and Spain covered acute and convalescent phases. PBMCs, B-cell-depleted T cells, or T cells were the source of the cDNA or gDNA that made up the material.

Original data processing: The assay estimated nucleated cells by amplifying reference gene primers. Assay: immunoSEQ multiplex PCR; the TCRdb copy retains only in-frame clones and omits some. D and trimming come from the DNA, and the V and J calls and clone size come from that table. Of some 170,000 clones in the sample, around 74% were seen once. Germline V gene lookup returns CDR1 MGHRA and CDR2 YSYEKL. Trimming removed 5 bases from V and 4 bases from J; junction bases left unmatched: 16. The CDR3 sequence is 17 residues long. The V gene is TRBV4-1, the J gene TRBJ1-1; 7 bases fit TRBD1. The sample comprised peripheral blood. The sequence was obtained from a man between 65 and 80 years old with acute or convalescent COVID-19. The CDR3 region has the DNA TGCGCCAGCAGCGAAGGCTGGGACAGCAGTCCCCCCACTGAAGCTTTCTTT. Protein product: CASSEGWDSSPPTEAFF.